The next 19 T cell receptor beta chains were all read from a single sample in a study of blood T cell repertoires in COVID-19. Only in-frame clones appear in the TCRdb table, and some are missing; sequencing was by immunoSEQ multiplex PCR. The sample shows 100,000 to 150,000 clones, about 83% of them seen only once. The sample consisted of peripheral blood. The source is a man in his sixties with acute or convalescent COVID-19.

The CDR3 DNA reads as TGTGCCAGCAGCGATAGGACAGGGGGTCAGCCCCAGCATTTT. Translation gives CASSDRTGGQPQHF. This rearrangement joins TRBV2 to TRBJ1-5, with 10 bases identical to TRBD1. Germline values: CDR1 SNHLY, CDR2 FYNNEI. The CDR3 contains 14 residues. Germline trimming cut 6 bases from V and 6 bases from J; bases unmatched to any gene: 5.

The chain joins TRBV5-1 to TRBJ1-1, with a weak D call TRBD1 (5 bases). The length of the CDR3 is 14 residues. Germline CDR1 SGHRS, CDR2 YFSETQ. Trimming took 2 bases from V and 1 from J, leaving 9 bases between them. CDR3 nucleotide sequence: TGCGCCAGCAGCTTTGACGGGGGGAACACTGAAGCTTTCTTT. Residues: CASSFDGGNTEAFF.

This clone appeared a single time. The chain employs TRBV4-1 and TRBJ2-1, with TRBD2 matching over 8 bases. CDR1 and CDR2 from the germline V gene are MGHRA and YSYEKL. After removal of 0 bases from V and 5 bases from J, the junction contained 6 bases not matched to a gene. The CDR3 contains 16 residues. The CDR3 here is CASSQDQRETHNEQFF. In DNA, the CDR3 is TGCGCCAGCAGCCAAGATCAGCGGGAGACCCACAATGAGCAGTTCTTC.

The V call is TRBV27, the J call TRBJ2-2; D perhaps matches TRBD1 (5 bases). CDR3 size: 14 residues. Trimming took 5 bases from V and 1 from J, leaving 8 bases between them. CDR1 is MNHEY and CDR2 is SMNVEV in the germline V gene (reference sequence). CDR3 in DNA: TGTGCCAGCAGTATACAGGAGAACACCGGGGAGCTGTTTTTT. Residues: CASSIQENTGELFF.

This chain connects TRBV9 to TRBJ1-3, with 7 bases fitting TRBD1. Germline V CDR1 and CDR2: SGDLS, YYNGEE. The length of the CDR3 is 14 residues. V shed 4 bases, J shed 6 bases, and the junction held 7 bases outside the gene matches. The DNA for the CDR3 is TGTGCCAGCAGCACCCGGACAGGAGCAAACACCATATATTTT. It encodes CASSTRTGANTIYF. Drawing the rest from reference TRBV9 and TRBJ1-3, the complete variable domain is DSGVTQTPKHLITATGQRVTLRCSPRSGDLSVYWYQQSLDQGLQFLIQYYNGEERAKGNILERFSAQQFPDLHSELNLSSLELGDSALYFCASSTRTGANTIYFGEGSWLTVV.

V gene TRBV9 combines with J gene TRBJ2-3, with D possibly being TRBD2 (6 bases). The germline V gene encodes CDR1 SGDLS and CDR2 YYNGEE. CDR3 length: 15 amino acids. V gave up 0 bases and J gave up 6 bases, with 14 bases separating them. This CDR3 is CASSVGQTSSDTQYF. The CDR3 bases are TGTGCCAGCAGCGTAGGCCAGACTAGTTCGGATACGCAGTATTTT.

The chain couples TRBV5-3 to TRBJ2-1; D unresolved. TRBV5-3 is marked as an open reading frame, function uncertain. This CDR3 spans 18 amino acids. V dropped 4 bases and J dropped 1 base, with 21 bases sitting between them. CDR3 bases: TGTGCCAGAAGCAACCTCCTACTGCCCCGGCGGTCCTACAATGAGCAGTTCTTC. This sequence encodes CARSNLLLPRRSYNEQFF.

The chain has TRBV5-1 and TRBJ2-1, with 10 positions matching TRBD2. Germline assignment: CDR1 SGHRS and CDR2 YFSETQ. The J segment lost 7 bases and the V segment lost 4 bases, leaving 8 bases of the junction unmatched. This CDR3 spans 15 amino acids. The CDR3 spells CASSELAGAANEQFF. The CDR3 region has the DNA TGCGCCAGCAGCGAGCTAGCGGGAGCAGCGAATGAGCAGTTCTTC.

The genes are TRBV10-1 and TRBJ1-5; D remains unclear. V dropped 6 bases and J dropped 5 bases, with 11 bases sitting between them. The CDR3 covers 13 residues. CDR1 is WNHNN and CDR2 is SYGVQD in the germline V gene (reference sequence). The CDR3 nucleotides are TGCGCCAGCAGAACGGGAGCGTATCAGCCCCAGCATTTT. Protein sequence: CASRTGAYQPQHF.

The chain joins TRBV7-9 to TRBJ2-7; D unclear. The germline V gene encodes CDR1 SEHNR and CDR2 FQNEAQ (reference sequence). Trimming took off 4 bases at V and 3 bases at J, with 13 bases between the two ends. The CDR3 consists of 14 residues. For the CDR3, the DNA is TGTGCCAGCAGCTGGTACTCGAGCTTCTACGAGCAGTACTTC. Its protein is CASSWYSSFYEQYF.

CDR3 in DNA: TGTGCCTGGAGTGGGGAGACTGACAGGGAAAGTGGCTACACCTTC. It specifies CAWSGETDRESGYTF. The chain recombines TRBV30 with TRBJ1-2; 7 positions match TRBD1. The V segment lost 1 base and the J segment 7 bases; nucleotides outside the gene matches: 12. The CDR3 sequence is 15 residues long. CDR1 GTSNPN and CDR2 SVGIG come from the germline V gene (reference sequence).

The chain carries TRBV28 and TRBJ1-5; no definite D call. The V gene's germline CDR1 is MDHEN and CDR2 SYDVKM. CDR3 length equals 17 residues. V was trimmed by 7 bases and J by 0 bases, leaving 19 bases between them. This chain's CDR3 is CASNGSRRTYSNQPQHF. The CDR3 DNA follows: TGTGCCAGCAACGGTTCCCGGAGAACTTATAGCAATCAGCCCCAGCATTTT.

This chain uses TRBV7-3 with TRBJ2-7; 9 bases line up with TRBD1. This CDR3 is built from 15 residues. Looked up from germline, CDR1 is SGHTA and CDR2 is FQGTGA. The V gene end was trimmed by 5 bases and the J gene end by 2 bases; junction bases not matched to a gene: 7. The CDR3 DNA follows: TGTGCCAGCAGCGTGGGACAGGGAGGGCCCTACGAGCAGTACTTC. It encodes CASSVGQGGPYEQYF.

J is TRBJ2-6 and V is TRBV30; D possibly corresponds to TRBD1 (6 bases). The CDR3 sequence is 17 residues long. Trimming stripped 5 bases from V and 0 bases from J, with 17 bases between. CDR1 is GTSNPN, CDR2 SVGIG, per germline (reference sequence). CDR3 DNA: TGTGCCTGGGGGGGCAGGCGCCTACTCTCTGGGGCCAACGTCCTGACTTTC. Its translation is CAWGGRRLLSGANVLTF.

This clone was found a few times. The CDR3 loop is CASSGTDTGELFF. The DNA of the CDR3 is TGTGCCAGCAGTGGAACAGACACCGGGGAGCTGTTTTTT. J is TRBJ2-2 and V is TRBV28; D is uncertain. V was clipped by 5 bases and J by 3 bases, with 7 bases between them. CDR1 MDHEN and CDR2 SYDVKM come from the germline V gene. The length of the CDR3 is 13 residues.

V and J are TRBV18 and TRBJ2-1; 7 nucleotides agree with TRBD2. With 5 bases clipped from V and 2 bases from J, the junction kept 3 bases outside the gene matches. The germline gives CDR1 KGHSH, CDR2 LQKENI. CDR3 length equals 14 residues. The CDR3 reads CASSGGSTYNEQFF. The DNA of the CDR3 is TGTGCCAGCTCAGGCGGGAGTACCTACAATGAGCAGTTCTTC.

The chain employs TRBV6-6 and TRBJ1-2, with a tentative D call TRBD1 (6 bases). The CDR3 consists of 13 residues. Germline V gene data show CDR1 as MNHNY and CDR2 as SVGAGI (reference sequence). Trimming took off 5 bases at V and 7 bases at J, with 14 bases between the two ends. The DNA for the CDR3 is TGTGCCAGCAGTCAACAGGGTGATAGTGGCTACACCTTC. Amino acid sequence: CASSQQGDSGYTF.

The chain links TRBV6-1 to TRBJ1-5; D perhaps matches TRBD1 (6 bases). The germline gives CDR1 MNHNS, CDR2 SASEGT. The CDR3 consists of 14 residues. The V gene lost 2 bases and the J gene lost 8 bases, with 13 bases spanning the gap. The CDR3 sequence is CASSERGHTKPQHF. CDR3 in DNA: TGTGCCAGCAGTGAAAGGGGACATACCAAGCCCCAGCATTTT.

The CDR3 is CASSVRNAGAETQYF. CDR3 DNA: TGTGCCAGCAGCGTAAGGAACGCAGGGGCCGAGACCCAGTACTTC. The chain recombines TRBV9 with TRBJ2-5, with D tentatively TRBD1 (6 bases). CDR1 and CDR2 (germline): SGDLS, YYNGEE. CDR3 length equals 15 residues. V was trimmed by 1 base and J by 5 bases, leaving 15 bases between them. The whole variable domain, filled in from reference TRBV9 and TRBJ2-5, reads DSGVTQTPKHLITATGQRVTLRCSPRSGDLSVYWYQQSLDQGLQFLIQYYNGEERAKGNILERFSAQQFPDLHSELNLSSLELGDSALYFCASSVRNAGAETQYFGPGTRLLVL.